This T cell receptor beta chain was captured in a study of regulatory T cells in long-lasting Graves disease. From germline, CDR1 is DFQATT and CDR2 SNEGSKA (reference sequence). CDR3 length equals 12 residues. Documented time point: newly diagnosed GD, antithyroid drugs for less than 3 months. Isolated PBMC RNA provided the starting material for the TCR library. Construction of TCR beta libraries relied on iRepertoire HTBI primers and on Arm-PCR targeting CDR3 regions. Each CDR3 protein gets one entry after TCRdb re-called the multiplex PCR reads with MiXCR. The sample holds over 500,000 distinct CDR3 sequences; 15% to 20% are singletons and the top ten take 9.5% to 15%. A word on this clonotype: Its ends do not fully match the called genes, so a read error is possible.

A further study also used this sample, focusing on T cells in Graves' hyperthyroidism and ophthalmopathy. From that study: Stable Graves' hyperthyroidism denoted no ophthalmopathy progression over 18 months. Each diagnosis was grounded in clinical symptoms, serum thyroxine and TRAb, thyroid ultrasound, and orbital computed tomography. The HTBI primer set was used in a first-round RT-PCR of the TCR CDR3.

The chain joins TRBV20-1 to TRBJ2-5; the D gene is possibly TRBD1 (6 bases). The receptor was derived from a man younger than 30 with Graves disease. The specimen was peripheral blood mononuclear cells (PBMCs), collected at new diagnosis, from a patient treated with antithyroid drugs. In DNA form, the CDR3 reads TGCAGTGCTAGTGGGACACCCGAGAACCAGTACTTC. Encoded protein: CSASGTPENQYF.